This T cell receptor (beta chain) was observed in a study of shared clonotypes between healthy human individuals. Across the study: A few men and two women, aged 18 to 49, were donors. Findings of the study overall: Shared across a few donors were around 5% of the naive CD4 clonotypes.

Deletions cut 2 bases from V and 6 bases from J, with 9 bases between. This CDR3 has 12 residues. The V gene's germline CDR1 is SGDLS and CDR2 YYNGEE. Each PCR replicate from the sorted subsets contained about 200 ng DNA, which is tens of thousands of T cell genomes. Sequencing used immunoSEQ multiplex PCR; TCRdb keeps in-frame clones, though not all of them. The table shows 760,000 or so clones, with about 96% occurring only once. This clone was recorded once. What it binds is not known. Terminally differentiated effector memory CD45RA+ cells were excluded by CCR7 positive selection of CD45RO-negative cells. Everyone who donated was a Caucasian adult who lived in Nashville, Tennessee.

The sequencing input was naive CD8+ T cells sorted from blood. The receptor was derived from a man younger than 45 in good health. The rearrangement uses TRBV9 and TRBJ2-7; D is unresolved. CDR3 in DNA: TGTGCCAGCAGCGTCGACGATTCCGAGCAGTACTTC. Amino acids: CASSVDDSEQYF. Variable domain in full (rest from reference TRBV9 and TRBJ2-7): DSGVTQTPKHLITATGQRVTLRCSPRSGDLSVYWYQQSLDQGLQFLIQYYNGEERAKGNILERFSAQQFPDLHSELNLSSLELGDSALYFCASSVDDSEQYFGPGTRLTVT.